Listed here is a single TCR beta chain. The antigen is unknown. This specimen comes from a study of T cells expressing NK-cell markers. As for the study in general: Repertoire data for TCR beta were derived from sorted T cells (CD3+CD56+NKG2C+, CD3+CD56+NKG2C- and CD3+CD56-NKG2C+). Broader study findings: Dominance of the CD3+CD56-NKG2C+ fraction by these clonotypes also held in several donors. Of the CD8+ T cell pool in 6 or 7 donors, roughly 1.0-8% was accounted for by dominant NKG2C+ clonotypes.

5'RACE template switching built TCR beta cDNA with unique molecular identifiers. TCRdb reprocessed the 5' RACE reads and reports one entry per CDR3 protein, with no DNA. The sample totals around 260,000 distinct CDR3 sequences. The CDR3 totals 15 residues. Germline V gives CDR1 SGHRS, CDR2 YFSETQ. This sequence originates from a woman between 18 and 70 years old in good health. This rearrangement joins TRBV5-1 to TRBJ2-7; without DNA, the TCRdb call of TRBD2 cannot be checked. The specimen sequenced was blood T cells: a sorted CD56 or NKG2C T cell subset, CD4+ or CD8+ T cells, or bulk PBMC T cells (not recorded which). CDR3 sequence: CASSPLGAGGGEQYF.